The sequence of this T cell receptor beta chain was determined in a study of T cell responses to AZD1222 COVID-19 vaccine. Notes on the study in general: Spike-specific TCR breadth and depth grew following two AZD1222 doses. Spike was spanned by vaccine-associated CD4 TCRs, which were dominant at 160-218 and 743-854. Only a handful of AZD1222 recipients, six or seven in all, had baseline seropositivity. Reports indicate that nearly half of spike-specific TCRs are directed at unmutated variant regions.

TCRdb's copy holds only in-frame clones and misses some; the assay was immunoSEQ multiplex PCR. This table has 150,000 to 160,000 clones, about 90% appearing once. This clone was detected only once. Its antigen remains unidentified. This CDR3 region has 15 residues. Trimming removed 0 bases from V and 7 bases from J, with 16 bases in between. Looked up from germline, CDR1 is GTSNPN and CDR2 is SVGIG (reference sequence). Material: peripheral blood, obtained on day 0 of MenACWY control vaccination. This sequence originates from an adult in good health. This sequence joins TRBV30 and TRBJ1-5, with D possibly matching TRBD1 (5 bases). CDR3 in DNA: TGTGCCTGGAGTGTACGTTTGAGGGGCGACCAGCCCCAGCATTTT. This encodes CAWSVRLRGDQPQHF.